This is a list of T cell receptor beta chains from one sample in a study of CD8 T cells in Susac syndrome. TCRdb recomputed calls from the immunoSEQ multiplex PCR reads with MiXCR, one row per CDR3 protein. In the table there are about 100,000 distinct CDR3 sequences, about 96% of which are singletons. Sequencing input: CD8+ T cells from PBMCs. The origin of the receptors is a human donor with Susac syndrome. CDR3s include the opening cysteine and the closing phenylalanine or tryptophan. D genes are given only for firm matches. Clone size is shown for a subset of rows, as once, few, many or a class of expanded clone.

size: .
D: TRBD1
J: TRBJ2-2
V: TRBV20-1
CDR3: CSARAGGRDTGELFF
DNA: TGCAGTGCTAGAGCAGGGGGCAGGGACACCGGGGAGCTGTTTTTT

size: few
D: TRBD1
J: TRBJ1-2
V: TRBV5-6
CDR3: CASSSGQGNYGYTF
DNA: TGTGCCAGCAGCTCGGGACAGGGGAACTATGGCTACACCTTC

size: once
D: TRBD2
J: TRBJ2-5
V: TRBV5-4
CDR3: CAGGRGGLSLETQYF
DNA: TGTGCCGGCGGGCGGGGGGGCCTTTCCCTAGAGACCCAGTACTTC

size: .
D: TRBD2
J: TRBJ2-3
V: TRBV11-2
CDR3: CASSHGGWKDTQYF
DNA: TGTGCCAGCAGCCACGGGGGGTGGAAAGATACGCAGTATTTT

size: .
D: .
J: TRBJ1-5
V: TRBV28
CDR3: CASSPRGRVGQPQHF
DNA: TGTGCCAGCAGTCCTCGGGGGAGGGTAGGACAGCCCCAGCATTTT

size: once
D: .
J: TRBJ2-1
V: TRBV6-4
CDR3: CASSDLGSGNEQFF
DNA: TGTGCCAGCAGTGATCTCGGGAGTGGTAATGAGCAGTTCTTC

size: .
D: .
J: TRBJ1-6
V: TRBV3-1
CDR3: CASSRSNNSPLHF
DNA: TGTGCCAGCAGCCGGAGCAATAATTCACCCCTCCACTTT

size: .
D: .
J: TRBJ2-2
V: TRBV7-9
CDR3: CASFQGQLNTGELFF
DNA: TGTGCCAGCTTCCAAGGACAATTGAACACCGGGGAGCTGTTTTTT

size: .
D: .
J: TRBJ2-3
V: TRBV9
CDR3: CASSVGNSYTDTQYF
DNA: TGTGCCAGCAGCGTAGGTAATTCTTACACAGATACGCAGTATTTT

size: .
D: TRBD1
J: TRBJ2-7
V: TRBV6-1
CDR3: CASSETGQGAGEQYF
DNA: TGTGCCAGCAGTGAGACGGGACAGGGGGCTGGAGAGCAGTACTTC

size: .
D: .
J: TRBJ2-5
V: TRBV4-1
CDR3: CASSQGDSGERLETQYF
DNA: TGCGCCAGCAGCCAGGGCGATAGCGGAGAGAGGTTGGAGACCCAGTACTTC

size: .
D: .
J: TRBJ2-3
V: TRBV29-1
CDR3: CSVDLQAGDTQYF
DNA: TGCAGCGTTGATCTACAGGCGGGAGATACGCAGTATTTT

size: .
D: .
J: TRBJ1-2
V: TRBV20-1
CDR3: CSARESGAVGDYTF
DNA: TGCAGTGCTAGAGAAAGCGGTGCGGTTGGGGACTACACCTTC

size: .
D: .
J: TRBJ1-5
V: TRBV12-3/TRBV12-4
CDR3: CASSFDHQPQHF
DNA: TGTGCCAGCAGTTTCGACCATCAGCCCCAGCATTTT

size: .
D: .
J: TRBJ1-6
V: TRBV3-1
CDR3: CASAHGNSPLHF
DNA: TGTGCCAGCGCCCACGGTAATTCACCCCTCCACTTT

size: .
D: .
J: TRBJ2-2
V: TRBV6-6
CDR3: CASTYKSGRSTGELFF
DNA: TGTGCCAGCACTTACAAGTCAGGCCGTAGCACCGGGGAGCTGTTTTTT